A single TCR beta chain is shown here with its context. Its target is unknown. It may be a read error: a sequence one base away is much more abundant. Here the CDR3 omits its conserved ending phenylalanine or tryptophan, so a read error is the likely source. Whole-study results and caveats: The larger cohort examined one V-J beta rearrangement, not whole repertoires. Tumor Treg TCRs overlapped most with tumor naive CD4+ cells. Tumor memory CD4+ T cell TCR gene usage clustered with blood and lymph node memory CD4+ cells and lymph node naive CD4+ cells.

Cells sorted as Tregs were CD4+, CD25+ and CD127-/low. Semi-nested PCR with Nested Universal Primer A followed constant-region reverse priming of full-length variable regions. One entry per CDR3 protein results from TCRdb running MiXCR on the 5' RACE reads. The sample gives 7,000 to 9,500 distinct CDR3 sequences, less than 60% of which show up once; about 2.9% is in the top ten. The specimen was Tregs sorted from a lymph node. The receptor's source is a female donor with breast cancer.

This CDR3 reads CASRSPGQPSTEAFL. In DNA form, the CDR3 reads TGTGCCAGCAGGAGTCCGGGACAGCCTAGCACTGAAGCTTTCCTT. V and J are TRBV6-5 and TRBJ1-1; TRBD1 matches at 7 bases. Per the germline V gene, CDR1 is MNHEY and CDR2 is SVGAGI. There are 15 residues in the CDR3. V lost 6 bases, J lost 4 bases, and 11 bases stayed unmatched.